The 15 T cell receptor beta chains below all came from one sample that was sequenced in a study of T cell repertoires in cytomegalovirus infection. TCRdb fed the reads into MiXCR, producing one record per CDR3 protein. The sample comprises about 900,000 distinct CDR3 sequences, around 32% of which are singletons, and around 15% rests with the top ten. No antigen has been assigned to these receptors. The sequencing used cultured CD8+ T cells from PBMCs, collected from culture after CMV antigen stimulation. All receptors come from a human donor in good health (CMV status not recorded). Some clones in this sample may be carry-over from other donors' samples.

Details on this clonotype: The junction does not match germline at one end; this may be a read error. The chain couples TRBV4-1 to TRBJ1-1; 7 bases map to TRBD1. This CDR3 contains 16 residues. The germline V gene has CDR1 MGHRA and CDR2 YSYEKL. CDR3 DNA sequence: TGTGCCAGCAGCCAAAACGGGGGGACAGCGAACACTGAAGCTTTCTTT. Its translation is CASSQNGGTANTEAFF.

The DNA for the CDR3 is TGTGCCAGCAGTGGGAGGGGGCCTCAGCCCCAGCATTTT. This gives the protein CASSGRGPQPQHF. The chain employs TRBV2 and TRBJ1-5; 7 bases are shared with TRBD1. In germline, CDR1 is SNHLY, CDR2 FYNNEI. J was trimmed by 6 bases and V by 4 bases; bases with no gene match: 3. The CDR3 loop spans 13 amino acids.

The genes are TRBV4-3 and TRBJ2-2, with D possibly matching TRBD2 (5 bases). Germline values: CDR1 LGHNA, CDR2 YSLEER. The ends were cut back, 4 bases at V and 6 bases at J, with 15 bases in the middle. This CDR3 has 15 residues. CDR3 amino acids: CASSPTSTGSGELFF. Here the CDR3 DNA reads TGCGCCAGCAGCCCAACTTCGACGGGATCCGGGGAGCTGTTTTTT.

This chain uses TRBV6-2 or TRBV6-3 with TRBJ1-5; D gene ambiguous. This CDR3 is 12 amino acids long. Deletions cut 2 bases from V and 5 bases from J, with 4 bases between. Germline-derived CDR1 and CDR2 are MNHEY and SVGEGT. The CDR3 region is CASSYGYQPQHF. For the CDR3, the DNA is TGTGCCAGCAGTTACGGATATCAGCCCCAGCATTTT.

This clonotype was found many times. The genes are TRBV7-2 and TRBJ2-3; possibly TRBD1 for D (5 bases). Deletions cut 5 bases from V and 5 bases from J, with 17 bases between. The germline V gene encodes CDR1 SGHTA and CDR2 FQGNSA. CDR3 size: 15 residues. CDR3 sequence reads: CASSLESSRGDTQYF. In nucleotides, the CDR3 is TGTGCCAGCAGCCTCGAGAGTAGTAGGGGAGATACGCAGTATTTT.

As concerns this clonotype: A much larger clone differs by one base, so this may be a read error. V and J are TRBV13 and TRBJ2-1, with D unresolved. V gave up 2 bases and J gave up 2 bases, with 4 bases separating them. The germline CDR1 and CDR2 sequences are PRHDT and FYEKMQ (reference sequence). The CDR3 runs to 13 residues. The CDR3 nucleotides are TGTGCCAGCAGCTTACACACCTACAATGAGCAGTTCTTC. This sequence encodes CASSLHTYNEQFF.

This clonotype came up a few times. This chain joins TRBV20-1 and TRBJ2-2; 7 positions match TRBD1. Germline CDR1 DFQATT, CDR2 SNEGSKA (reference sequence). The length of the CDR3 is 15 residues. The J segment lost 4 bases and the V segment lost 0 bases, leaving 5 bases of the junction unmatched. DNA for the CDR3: TGCAGTGCTAGAGATTGGGGACAGAGCACCGGGGAGCTGTTTTTT. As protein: CSARDWGQSTGELFF.

DNA for the CDR3: TGTGCCAGCAGTTTGAATCCTCCCCATCGGGAGACCCAGTACTTC. Translation gives CASSLNPPHRETQYF. The chain combines TRBV12-3 or TRBV12-4 with TRBJ2-5; D is unresolved. Trimming pared 3 bases from V and 5 bases from J, leaving 16 bases between. CDR3 length: 15 amino acids.

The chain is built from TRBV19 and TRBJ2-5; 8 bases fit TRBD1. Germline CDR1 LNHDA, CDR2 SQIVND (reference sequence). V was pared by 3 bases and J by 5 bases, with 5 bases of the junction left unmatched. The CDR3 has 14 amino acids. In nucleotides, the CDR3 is TGTGCCAGTAGTATGGGGACAGGCTACGAGACCCAGTACTTC. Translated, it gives CASSMGTGYETQYF.

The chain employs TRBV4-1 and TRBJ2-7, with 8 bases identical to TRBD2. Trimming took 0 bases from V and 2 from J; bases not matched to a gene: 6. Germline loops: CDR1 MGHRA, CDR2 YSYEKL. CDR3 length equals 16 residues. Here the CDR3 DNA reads TGCGCCAGCAGCCAAGAAGGCCCAGCGGGGGCCTACGAGCAGTACTTC. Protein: CASSQEGPAGAYEQYF.

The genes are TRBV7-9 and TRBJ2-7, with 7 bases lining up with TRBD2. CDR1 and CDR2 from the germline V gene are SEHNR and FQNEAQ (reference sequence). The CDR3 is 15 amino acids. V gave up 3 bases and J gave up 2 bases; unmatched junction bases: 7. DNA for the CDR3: TGTGCCAGCAGCTTGGGGGAGGGTTTTACCTACGAGCAGTACTTC. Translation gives CASSLGEGFTYEQYF.

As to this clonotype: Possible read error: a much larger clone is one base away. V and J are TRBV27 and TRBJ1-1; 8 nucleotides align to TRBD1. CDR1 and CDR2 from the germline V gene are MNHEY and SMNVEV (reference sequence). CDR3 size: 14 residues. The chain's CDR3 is CVSSTTGDWTEAFF. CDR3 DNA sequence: TGTGTCAGCAGTACGACAGGGGATTGGACTGAAGCTTTCTTT.

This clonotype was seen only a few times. Here the CDR3 DNA reads TGTGCCAGCAGTTACGGGCTAGCGCTGGTCGACGAGCAGTACTTC. Encoded protein: CASSYGLALVDEQYF. This chain links TRBV6-6 with TRBJ2-7; D might be TRBD2 (6 bases). CDR1 and CDR2 from the germline V gene are MNHNY and SVGAGI (reference sequence). Deletions cut 2 bases from V and 5 bases from J, with 16 bases between. The CDR3 runs 15 residues.

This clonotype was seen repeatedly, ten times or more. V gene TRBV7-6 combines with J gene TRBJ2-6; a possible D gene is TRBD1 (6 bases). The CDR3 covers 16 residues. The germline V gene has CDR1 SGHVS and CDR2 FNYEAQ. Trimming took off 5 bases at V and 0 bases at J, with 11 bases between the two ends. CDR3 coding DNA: TGTGCCAGCAGCCCCGGACAGCCCTCTGGGGCCAACGTCCTGACTTTC. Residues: CASSPGQPSGANVLTF.

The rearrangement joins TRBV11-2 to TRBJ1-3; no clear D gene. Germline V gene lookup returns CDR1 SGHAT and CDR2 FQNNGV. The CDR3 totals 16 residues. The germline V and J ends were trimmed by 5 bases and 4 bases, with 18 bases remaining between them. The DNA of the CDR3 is TGTGCCAGCAGCCCCAGTAGTACGGCGAGGGGAAACACCATATATTTT. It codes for CASSPSSTARGNTIYF.